This TCR beta chain was identified in a study of identical twins. A few counts support this clonotype. The antigen is unknown. Donors uniformly comprised healthy Caucasians. It was template switching that added a universal primer site, and there were unique molecular identifiers on the cDNA. TCRdb re-analysed the 5' RACE reads in MiXCR, keeping a single row per CDR3 protein. The repertoire consists of 460,000 or so distinct CDR3 sequences, with approximately 14% occurring once and the leading ten covering 0.5% to 0.65%. The study's findings and limits: Surplus twin overlap in beta out-of-frame sequences was less pronounced. Within cord blood, abundant beta clonotypes carried fewer insertions, but memory repertoires showed no such trend.

These sequences were also reported in another study, on yellow fever vaccine responses in identical twins.

Specimen: CD4+ T cells sorted from blood. The receptor comes from a woman between 18 and 29 years old in good health.

CDR3 loop: CASSSQGVGYNEQFF. Written as DNA, the CDR3 is TGTGCCAGCAGCAGCCAGGGGGTAGGCTACAATGAGCAGTTCTTC. The genes are TRBV5-4 and TRBJ2-1; the match to TRBD1 covers 7 bases. Germline CDR1 reads SGHNT; CDR2 reads YYREEE (reference sequence). The CDR3 contains 15 residues. The J segment lost 3 bases and the V segment lost 4 bases, leaving 7 bases of the junction unmatched.